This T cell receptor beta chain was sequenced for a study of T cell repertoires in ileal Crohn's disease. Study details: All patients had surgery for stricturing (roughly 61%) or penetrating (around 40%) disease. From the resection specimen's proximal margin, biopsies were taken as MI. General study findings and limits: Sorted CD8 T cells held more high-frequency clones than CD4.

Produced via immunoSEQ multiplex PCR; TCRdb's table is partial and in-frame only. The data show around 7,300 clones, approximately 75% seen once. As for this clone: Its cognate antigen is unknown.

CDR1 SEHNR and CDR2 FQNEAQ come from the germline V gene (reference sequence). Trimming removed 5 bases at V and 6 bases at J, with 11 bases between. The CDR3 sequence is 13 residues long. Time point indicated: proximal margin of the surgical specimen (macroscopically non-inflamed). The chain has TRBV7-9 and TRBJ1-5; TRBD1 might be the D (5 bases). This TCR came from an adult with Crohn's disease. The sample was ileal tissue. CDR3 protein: CASSTEGLQPQHF. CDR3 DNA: TGTGCCAGCAGCACGGAGGGGCTTCAGCCCCAGCATTTT.